Below, one T cell receptor (beta chain) is given with its context. The data derive from a study of control samples from healthy donors and cancer patients. Germline values: CDR1 SGDLS, CDR2 YYNGEE. This CDR3 spans 13 amino acids. The V end was cut by 5 bases, the J end by 6 bases, with 12 bases between. Produced via immunoSEQ multiplex PCR; TCRdb's table is partial and in-frame only. Of about 82,000 clones listed, over 90% are singletons. Sequenced sample: blood. The clonotype comes from a woman under 30 in good health. V usage is TRBV9 and J usage is TRBJ2-1; D is possibly TRBD2 (5 bases). CDR3 loop: CASRGRRPNEQFF. CDR3 in DNA: TGTGCCAGCAGGGGGAGACGACCCAATGAGCAGTTCTTC. The full variable domain, completed using reference TRBV9 and TRBJ2-1, is DSGVTQTPKHLITATGQRVTLRCSPRSGDLSVYWYQQSLDQGLQFLIQYYNGEERAKGNILERFSAQQFPDLHSELNLSSLELGDSALYFCASRGRRPNEQFFGPGTRLTVL.